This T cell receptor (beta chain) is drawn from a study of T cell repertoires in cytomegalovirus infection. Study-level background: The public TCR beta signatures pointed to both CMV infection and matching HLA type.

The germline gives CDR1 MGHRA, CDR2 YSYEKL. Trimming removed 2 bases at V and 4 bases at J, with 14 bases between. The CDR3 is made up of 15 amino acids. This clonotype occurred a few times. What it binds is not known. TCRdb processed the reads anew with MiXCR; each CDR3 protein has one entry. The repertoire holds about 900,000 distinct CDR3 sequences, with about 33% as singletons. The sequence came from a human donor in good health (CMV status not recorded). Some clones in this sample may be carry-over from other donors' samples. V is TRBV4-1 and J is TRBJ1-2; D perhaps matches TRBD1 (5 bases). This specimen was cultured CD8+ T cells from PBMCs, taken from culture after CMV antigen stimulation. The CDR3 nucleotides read TGCGCCAGCAGCCAATTCAACGACAGAGTCTATGGCTACACCTTC. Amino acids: CASSQFNDRVYGYTF.